The source of this TCR beta chain is a study of human T cells and chemical hapten exposure. At the level of the study: Researchers reported sensitizing a 2 cm by 2 cm upper inner arm skin site with 2% DPC. The study's findings and limits: Alopecia in all donors means immunity may differ from healthy individuals.

TCRdb re-analysed the RACE reads in MiXCR, keeping a single row per CDR3 protein. The repertoire includes approximately 260,000 distinct CDR3 sequences, approximately 7.5% of them detected once, and approximately 1.2% sits in the top ten. The table lists this clonotype with a few counts. Its cognate antigen is unknown. Time point reported: pre-sensitization, week 0. Treatment denoted: therapeutic diphenylcyclopropenone sensitization with weekly scalp DPC. Germline V CDR1 and CDR2: SQVTM, ANQGSEA. The CDR3 has 13 amino acids. V shed 7 bases, J shed 0 bases, and the junction held 5 bases outside the gene matches.

This receptor was taken from a man younger than 30 with alopecia areata. Some clones in this sample may be carry-over from other donors' samples. Here the sequenced sample was whole blood, taken in connection with sensitization to the hapten diphenylcyclopropenone (DPC). The chain uses TRBV29-1 and TRBJ1-1; the match to TRBD1 covers 7 bases. Here the CDR3 reads CSAAGQLNTEAFF. For the CDR3, the DNA is TGCAGCGCGGCGGGACAGTTGAACACTGAAGCTTTCTTT.